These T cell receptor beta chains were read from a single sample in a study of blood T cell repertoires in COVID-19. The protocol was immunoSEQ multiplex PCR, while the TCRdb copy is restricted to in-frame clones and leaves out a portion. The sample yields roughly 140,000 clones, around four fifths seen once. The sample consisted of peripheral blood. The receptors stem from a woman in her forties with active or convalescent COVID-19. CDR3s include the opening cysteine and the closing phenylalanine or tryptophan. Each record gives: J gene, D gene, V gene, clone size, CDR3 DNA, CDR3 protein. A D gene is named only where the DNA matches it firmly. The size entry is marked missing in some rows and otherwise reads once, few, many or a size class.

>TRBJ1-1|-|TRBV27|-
TGTGCCAGCAGTTGGCTTTACAGGGATGGGGTTCCTTTCTTT
CASSWLYRDGVPFF
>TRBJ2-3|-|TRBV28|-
TGTGCCAGCAGGCACGGAGCTAGCACAGATACGCAGTATTTT
CASRHGASTDTQYF
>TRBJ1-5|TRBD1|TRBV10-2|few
TGCGCCAGCAGGCTGGGACAGGGGAATCAGCCCCAGCATTTT
CASRLGQGNQPQHF
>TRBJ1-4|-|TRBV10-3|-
TGTGCCATCCCCGGGATCCCCCTTAATGAAAAACTGTTTTTT
CAIPGIPLNEKLFF
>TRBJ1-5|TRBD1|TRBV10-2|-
TGCGCCAGCAACCCGGACAGGGCCAGCAATCAGCCCCAGCATTTT
CASNPDRASNQPQHF
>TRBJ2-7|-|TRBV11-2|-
TGTGCCAGCAGCCCCACGCGAGGGGGGGCCTACGAGCAGTACTTC
CASSPTRGGAYEQYF
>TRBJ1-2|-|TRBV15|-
TGTGCCACCAGCACAGACAGGTATGGCTACACCTTC
CATSTDRYGYTF
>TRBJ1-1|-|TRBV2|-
TGTGCCAGCAGGGCACTAGGTCCCATGAACACTGAAGCTTTCTTT
CASRALGPMNTEAFF
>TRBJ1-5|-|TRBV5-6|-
TGTGCCAGCAGCTTGGGAGGGCTTCAGCCCCAGCATTTT
CASSLGGLQPQHF
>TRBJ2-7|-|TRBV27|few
TGTGCCAGCAGTTCCGAGGGGGACTCCTACGAGCAGTACTTC
CASSSEGDSYEQYF
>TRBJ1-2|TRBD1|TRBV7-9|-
TGTGCCAGCAGCTTAGCGCCCGGGACAGGGGTAGGAGGCTACACCTTC
CASSLAPGTGVGGYTF
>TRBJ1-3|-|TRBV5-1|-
TGCGCCAGCAGTGTCGGGAGCTCTGGAAACACCATATATTTT
CASSVGSSGNTIYF
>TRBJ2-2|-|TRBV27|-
TGTGCCAGCAGTAGAGGGCCGGGCACCGGGGAGCTGTTTTTT
CASSRGPGTGELFF
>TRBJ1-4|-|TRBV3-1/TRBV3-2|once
TGTGCCAGCAGCCAGGGCCCCGTGAAACTGTTTTTT
CASSQGPVKLFF
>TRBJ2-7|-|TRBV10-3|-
TGTGCCATCAGTGACCCCCTAGTGAAGCAGTACTTC
CAISDPLVKQYF
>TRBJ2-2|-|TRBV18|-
TGTGCCAGCTCACCATTCGAACGGGCGAACACCGGGGAGCTGTTTTTT
CASSPFERANTGELFF
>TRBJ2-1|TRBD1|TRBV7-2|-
TGTGCCAGCAGCTCCTCTACAAAGGACAGGGTCTCCTACAATGAGCAGTTCTTC
CASSSSTKDRVSYNEQFF
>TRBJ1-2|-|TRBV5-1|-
TGCGCCAGCAGCTTAACACAATTAGCCCCCTATGGCTACACCTTC
CASSLTQLAPYGYTF
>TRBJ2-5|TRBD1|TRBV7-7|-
TGTGCCAGCAGCTTAGGCACGACAGGGAGCCAAGAGACCCAGTACTTC
CASSLGTTGSQETQYF
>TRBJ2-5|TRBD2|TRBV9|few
TGTGCCAGCAGCGTCGGGGTTGGCGGGGGGGCAGGCGAGACCCAGTACTTC
CASSVGVGGGAGETQYF
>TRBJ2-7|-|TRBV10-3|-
TGTGCCATCAGTGAGGCAGGGCAAGACGAGCAGTACTTC
CAISEAGQDEQYF
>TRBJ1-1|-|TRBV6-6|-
TGTGCCAGCAATCCAGCGCCGGGGGGCGAGCGCACTGAAGCTTTCTTT
CASNPAPGGERTEAFF